Listed below are T cell receptor beta chains from one sample, sequenced in a study of blood T cells in healthy people across ages. TCRdb processed the 5' RACE reads anew with MiXCR; each CDR3 protein has one entry. The sample lists about 1.4 million distinct CDR3 sequences, 59% seen once, with 6.5% to 8.5% in the top ten. Specimen: blood. These receptors originate from a man younger than 35 in good health. Each CDR3 is given with its conserved first and last residue. D genes are given only for firm matches. Expanded clones are given a class, and other clones once, few, many or no size at all.

cdr3_length	d_call	v_call	j_call	clone_size	cdr3_nt	cdr3_aa
15	TRBD2	TRBV7-8	TRBJ2-1	.	TGTGCCAGCAGTCGACTAGCGGGGAACAACAATGAGCAGTTCTTC	CASSRLAGNNNEQFF
13	.	TRBV13	TRBJ1-2	.	TGTGCCAACAGCGTGGGAGCTAACTATGGCTACACCTTC	CANSVGANYGYTF
13	.	TRBV4-2	TRBJ2-7	.	TGTGCCAGCAGCCACTTAGAGTACTACGAGCAGTACTTC	CASSHLEYYEQYF
15	.	TRBV12-3/TRBV12-4	TRBJ2-5	few	TGTGCCAGCAGTTTAGCGGGGGAATCCCAAGAGACCCAGTACTTC	CASSLAGESQETQYF
14	.	TRBV12-3/TRBV12-4	TRBJ2-1	few	TGTGCCAGCGGGGCCGGATGGGGGAGTGGTGAGCAGTTCTTC	CASGAGWGSGEQFF
16	.	TRBV7-7	TRBJ2-2	.	TGTGCCAGCAGTCTCATACAGGGAGGGGACACCGGGGAGCTGTTTTTT	CASSLIQGGDTGELFF
16	TRBD2	TRBV2	TRBJ2-5	.	TGTGCCAGCAGCGCGGGAAGGGCTAGCGGACAAGAGTCCCAGTACTTC	CASSAGRASGQESQYF
15	TRBD2	TRBV20-1	TRBJ2-5	.	TGCAGTGCTAGAGAATTGAGACTAGCGGAAGAGACCCAGTACTTC	CSARELRLAEETQYF
15	.	TRBV6-1	TRBJ2-7	.	TGTGCCAGCAGTGAACGGCGGGGAGTAGGTGGCGAGCAGTACTTC	CASSERRGVGGEQYF
12	.	TRBV20-1	TRBJ1-2	few	TGCAGTGCTGGACTGCAGGGTAATGGCTACACCTTC	CSAGLQGNGYTF
16	.	TRBV5-5	TRBJ1-2	.	TGTGCCAGCAGCGTATCCCCGGGACGCACTTTCTATGGCTACACCTTC	CASSVSPGRTFYGYTF
17	.	TRBV4-1	TRBJ2-5	.	TGCGCCAGCAGCCTGGTACCGAGAGTGGGTGATCAAGAGACCCAGTACTTC	CASSLVPRVGDQETQYF
14	.	TRBV7-9	TRBJ1-1	.	TGTGCCAGCAGTGAGACGGCGGGGGGCACTGAAGCTTTCTTT	CASSETAGGTEAFF
18	TRBD1	TRBV10-2	TRBJ2-1	once	TGCGCCAGCAGAGACACCAGGGAGCGGGCAGGGGGCGGCGATGAGCAGTTCTTC	CASRDTRERAGGGDEQFF
15	.	TRBV7-2	TRBJ2-5	.	TGTGCCAGCAGCCCATCACTAGTGTACCAAGAGACCCAGTACTTC	CASSPSLVYQETQYF
16	.	TRBV5-1	TRBJ1-6	once	TGCGCCAGCAGCTTCGTCGGTGGACGCTCGGAAACGCCCCTCCACTTT	CASSFVGGRSETPLHF
16	TRBD1	TRBV18	TRBJ2-1	.	TGTGCCAGCTCATCCGAAACGGGACAGCCCTACAATGAGCAGTTCTTC	CASSSETGQPYNEQFF
17	TRBD2	TRBV20-1	TRBJ2-1	.	TGCAGTGCTAATGGACTAGCCTCCAGGAGCTCCTACAATGAGCAGTTCTTC	CSANGLASRSSYNEQFF
15	.	TRBV4-3	TRBJ1-1	few	TGTGCCAGCAGCCAAGAAACGGGGCTGAACACTGAAGCTTTCTTT	CASSQETGLNTEAFF
15	TRBD1	TRBV6-5	TRBJ1-1	.	TGTGCCAGCAGTCCCACCGGGACAGGGTACACTGAAGCTTTCTTT	CASSPTGTGYTEAFF
14	TRBD1	TRBV20-1	TRBJ1-2	.	TGCAGTGCTAGAGCGACAGGGGGAAACTATGGCTACACCTTC	CSARATGGNYGYTF
12	TRBD1	TRBV29-1	TRBJ2-1	few	TGCAGCTCGCGGACAGGGTCCAATGAGCAGTTCTTC	CSSRTGSNEQFF
13	.	TRBV7-9	TRBJ2-1	.	TGTGCCAGCAGCTTAGCTGGCGGTCCGGTGCAGTTCTTC	CASSLAGGPVQFF
15	.	TRBV14	TRBJ1-1	.	TGTGCCAGCAGCAAAAACGGACAGCGGAACACTGAAGCTTTCTTT	CASSKNGQRNTEAFF
14	TRBD2	TRBV20-1	TRBJ2-7	few	TGCAGTGCTCGGGAGGACGATTACTCCTACGAGCAGTACTTC	CSAREDDYSYEQYF
14	.	TRBV18	TRBJ2-7	.	TGTGCCAGCTCACCGTCACACACGCCCTACGAGCAGTACTTC	CASSPSHTPYEQYF
13	.	TRBV6-5	TRBJ1-2	.	TGTGCCAGCAGTCCAGCATACTCATATGGCTACACCTTC	CASSPAYSYGYTF
17	TRBD2	TRBV6-2/TRBV6-3	TRBJ2-7	.	TGTGCCAGCAGTTACTCGGACGGTGCGGGGGGAACCTACGAGCAGTACTTC	CASSYSDGAGGTYEQYF
13	.	TRBV20-1	TRBJ1-4	few	TGCAGTGCTACCCGTGACAGTAATGAAAAACTGTTTTTT	CSATRDSNEKLFF
14	.	TRBV13	TRBJ2-4	.	TGTGCCAGCGGCCCTCGACAGACCCTAAGAGAGCAGTACTTC	CASGPRQTLREQYF
15	.	TRBV9	TRBJ2-1	once	TGTGCCAGCAGCGCAGGCCCAACTAGCCGCAATGAGCAGTTCTTC	CASSAGPTSRNEQFF
13	.	TRBV18	TRBJ2-3	.	TGTGCCAGCTCACAGGGATTCACAGATACGCAGTATTTT	CASSQGFTDTQYF
16	.	TRBV24-1	TRBJ2-7	.	TGTGCCACCAGTGATTTACACCGACCTACTACCTACGAGCAGTACTTC	CATSDLHRPTTYEQYF